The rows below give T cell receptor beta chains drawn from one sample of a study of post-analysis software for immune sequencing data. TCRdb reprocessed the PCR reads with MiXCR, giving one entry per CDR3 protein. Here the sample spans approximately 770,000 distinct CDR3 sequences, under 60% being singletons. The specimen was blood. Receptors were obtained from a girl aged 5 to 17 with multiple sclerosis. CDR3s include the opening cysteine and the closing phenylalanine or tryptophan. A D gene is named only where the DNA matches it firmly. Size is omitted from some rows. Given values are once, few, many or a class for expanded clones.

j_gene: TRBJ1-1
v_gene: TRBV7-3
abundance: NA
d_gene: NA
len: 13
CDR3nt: TGTGCCAGCAGCTTTCGACTCGACAGGGAAGCTTTCTTT
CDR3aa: CASSFRLDREAFF

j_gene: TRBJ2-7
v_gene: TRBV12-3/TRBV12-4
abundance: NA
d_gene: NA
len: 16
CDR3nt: TGTGCCAGCAGTTTAGGCCCGGGACTCGCATCCTACGAGCAGTACTTC
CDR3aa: CASSLGPGLASYEQYF

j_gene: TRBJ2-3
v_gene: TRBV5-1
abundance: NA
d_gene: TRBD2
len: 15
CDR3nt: TGCGCCAGCGGCCTTAGCGGGAGGGCCCCAGATACGCAGTATTTT
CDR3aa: CASGLSGRAPDTQYF

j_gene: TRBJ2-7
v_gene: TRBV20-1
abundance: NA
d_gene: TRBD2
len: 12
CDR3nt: TGCAGTGCCCTACGGGGGGGGTACGAGCAGTACTTC
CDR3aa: CSALRGGYEQYF

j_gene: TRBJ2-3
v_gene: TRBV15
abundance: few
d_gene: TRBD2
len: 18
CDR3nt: TGTGCCACCAGCAGAGGCCCACTACTAGCGGGAGATAGGTATACGCAGTATTTT
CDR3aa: CATSRGPLLAGDRYTQYF

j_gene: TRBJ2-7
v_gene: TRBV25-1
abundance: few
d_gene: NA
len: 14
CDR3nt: TGTGCCAGCAGTGAGGGACGGACGATCTACGAGCAGTACTTC
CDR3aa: CASSEGRTIYEQYF

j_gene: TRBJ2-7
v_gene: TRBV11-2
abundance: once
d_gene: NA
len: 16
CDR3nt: TGTGCCAGCAGCTTATGGGGGGGACAGGCCTTCTACGAGCAGTACTTC
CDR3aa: CASSLWGGQAFYEQYF

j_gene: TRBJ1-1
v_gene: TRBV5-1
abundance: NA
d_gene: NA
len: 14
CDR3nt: TGCGCCAGCAGCTTTGGGGGGCAGAACACTGAAGCTTTCTTT
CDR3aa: CASSFGGQNTEAFF

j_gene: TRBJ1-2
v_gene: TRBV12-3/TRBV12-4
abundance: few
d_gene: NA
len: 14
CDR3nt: TGTGCCAGCAGTTTAGGAGGGACCAGCTATGGCTACACCTTC
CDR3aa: CASSLGGTSYGYTF

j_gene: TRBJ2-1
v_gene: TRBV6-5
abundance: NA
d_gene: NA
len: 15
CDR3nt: TGTGCCAGCAGTTACGGCCGACCTAGCGACAATGAGCAGTTCTTC
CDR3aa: CASSYGRPSDNEQFF

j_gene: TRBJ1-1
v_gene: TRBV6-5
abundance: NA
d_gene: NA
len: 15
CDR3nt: TGTGCCAGCAGACGACCGACGCAGGCGAACACTGAAGCTTTCTTT
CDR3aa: CASRRPTQANTEAFF

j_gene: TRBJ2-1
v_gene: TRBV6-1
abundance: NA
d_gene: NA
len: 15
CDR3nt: TGTGCCAGCAGTGAAGTCCCCGACCCCTACAATGAGCAGTTCTTC
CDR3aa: CASSEVPDPYNEQFF

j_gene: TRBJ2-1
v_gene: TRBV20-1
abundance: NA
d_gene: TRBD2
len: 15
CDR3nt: TGCAGTGCTAGGAAAAGAGCGGGGGAAAACAATGAGCAGTTCTTC
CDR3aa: CSARKRAGENNEQFF

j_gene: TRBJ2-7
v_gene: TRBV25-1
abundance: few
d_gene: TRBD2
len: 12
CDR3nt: TGTGCCAGTAGGCTAGCGGGAGGGGAGCAGTACTTC
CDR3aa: CASRLAGGEQYF

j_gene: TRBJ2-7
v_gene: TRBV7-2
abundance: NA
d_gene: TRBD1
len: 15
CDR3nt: TGTGCCAGCAGCTTAGTACAGGGGCCAGCCTACGAGCAGTACTTC
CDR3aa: CASSLVQGPAYEQYF

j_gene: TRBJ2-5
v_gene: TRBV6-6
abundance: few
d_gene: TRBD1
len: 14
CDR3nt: TGTGCCAGCGAGGGACAGGGGGTCCAAGAGACCCAGTACTTC
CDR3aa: CASEGQGVQETQYF

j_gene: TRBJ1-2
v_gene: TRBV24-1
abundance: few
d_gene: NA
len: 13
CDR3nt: TGTGCCACCAGTGACTCATCCCACGATGGCTACACCTTC
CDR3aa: CATSDSSHDGYTF

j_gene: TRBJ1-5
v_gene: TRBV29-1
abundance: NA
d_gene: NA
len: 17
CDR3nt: TGCAGCGTTGAAGCTTTCAGAGGGACTTCGTGGGGGGAGCCCCAGCATTTT
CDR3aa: CSVEAFRGTSWGEPQHF

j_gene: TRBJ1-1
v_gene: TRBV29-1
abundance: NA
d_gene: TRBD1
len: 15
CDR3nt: TGCAGCGTTGGGGGGACAGGGGGCGGGAACACTGAAGCTTTCTTT
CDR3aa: CSVGGTGGGNTEAFF

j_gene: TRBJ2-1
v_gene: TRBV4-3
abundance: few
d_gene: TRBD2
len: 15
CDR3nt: TGCGCCAGCAGCCTTGGACTAGCGGGAGCGGGTGAGCAGTTCTTC
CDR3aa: CASSLGLAGAGEQFF

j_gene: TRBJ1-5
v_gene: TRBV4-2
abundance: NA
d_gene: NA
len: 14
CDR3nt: TGTGCCAGCAGCCAAGACGGGGAGCATCAGCCCCAGCATTTT
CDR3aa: CASSQDGEHQPQHF

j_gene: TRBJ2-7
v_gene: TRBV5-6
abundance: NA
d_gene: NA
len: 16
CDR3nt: TGTGCCAGCAGCTTGGCGTGGTGGGACGGGACCTACGAGCAGTACTTC
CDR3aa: CASSLAWWDGTYEQYF

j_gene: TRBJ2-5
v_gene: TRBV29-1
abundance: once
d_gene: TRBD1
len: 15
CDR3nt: TGCAGCGTTGACGGACCGGGACAGGGGGAAGAGACCCAGTACTTC
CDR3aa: CSVDGPGQGEETQYF

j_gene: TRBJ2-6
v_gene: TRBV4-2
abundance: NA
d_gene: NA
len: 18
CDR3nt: TGTGCCAGCAGCCAACGATGGACGAAGATCTCTGGGGCCAACGTCCTGACTTTC
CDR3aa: CASSQRWTKISGANVLTF

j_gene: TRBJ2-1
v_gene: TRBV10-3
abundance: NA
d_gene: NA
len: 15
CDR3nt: TGTGCCATCAGTGAGTCGAGGACGGTAGATAATGAGCAGTTCTTC
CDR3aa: CAISESRTVDNEQFF

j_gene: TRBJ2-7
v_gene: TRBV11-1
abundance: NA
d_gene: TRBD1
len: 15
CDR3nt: TGTGCCAGCAGCTTAAGAGGGGGCTTGACCTACGAGCAGTACTTC
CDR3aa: CASSLRGGLTYEQYF

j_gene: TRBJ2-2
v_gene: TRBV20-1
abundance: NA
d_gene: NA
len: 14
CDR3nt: TGCAGTGCCGGGGCGCGAGTGGACACCGGGGAGCTGTTTTTT
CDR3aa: CSAGARVDTGELFF

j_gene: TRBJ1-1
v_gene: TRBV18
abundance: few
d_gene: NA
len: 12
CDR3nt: TGTGCCAGCAGTCCAATGAACACTGAAGCTTTCTTT
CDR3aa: CASSPMNTEAFF

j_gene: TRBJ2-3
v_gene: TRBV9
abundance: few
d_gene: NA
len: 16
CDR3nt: TGTGCCAGCAGCGTATCCCTCGCGGAGGGCCCTGTTACGCAGTATTTT
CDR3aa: CASSVSLAEGPVTQYF

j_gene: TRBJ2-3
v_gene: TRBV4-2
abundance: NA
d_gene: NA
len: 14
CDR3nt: TGTGCCAGCAGCCAAGAAGGTACGGGAGATACGCAGTATTTT
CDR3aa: CASSQEGTGDTQYF

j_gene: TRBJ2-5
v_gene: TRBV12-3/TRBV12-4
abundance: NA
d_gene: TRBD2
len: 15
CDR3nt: TGTGCCAGCAGCCAGGGACTAGCGGGACCAGAGACCCAGTACTTC
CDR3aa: CASSQGLAGPETQYF

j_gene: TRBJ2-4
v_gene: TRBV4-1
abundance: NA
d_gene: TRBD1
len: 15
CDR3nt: TGCGCCAGCAGCCAAGAGGGACAGGGTCTGTGGGAGCAGTACTTC
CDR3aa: CASSQEGQGLWEQYF

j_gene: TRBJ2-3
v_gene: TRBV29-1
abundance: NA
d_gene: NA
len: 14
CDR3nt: TGCAGCGTTGGGAGCTACAGAAGCACAGATACGCAGTATTTT
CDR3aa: CSVGSYRSTDTQYF

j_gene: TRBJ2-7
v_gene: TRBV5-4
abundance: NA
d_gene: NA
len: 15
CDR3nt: TGTGCCAGCAGCCCGGGGTTGACGGGAAGGTACGAGCAGTACTTC
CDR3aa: CASSPGLTGRYEQYF

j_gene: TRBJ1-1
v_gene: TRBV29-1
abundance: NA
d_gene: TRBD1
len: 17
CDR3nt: TGCAGCGTCCGCGGACAGGGAGGGAGGGGGACGAACACTGAAGCTTTCTTT
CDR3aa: CSVRGQGGRGTNTEAFF

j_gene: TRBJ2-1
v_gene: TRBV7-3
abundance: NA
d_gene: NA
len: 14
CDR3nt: TGTGCCAGCAGCTTAGCGGGGCGAAACAATGAGCAGTTCTTC
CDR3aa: CASSLAGRNNEQFF

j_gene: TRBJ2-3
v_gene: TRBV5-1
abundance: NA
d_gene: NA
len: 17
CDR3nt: TGCGCCAGCAGCTTAGAACTGGGCGACAGACCCACAGATACGCAGTATTTT
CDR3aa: CASSLELGDRPTDTQYF

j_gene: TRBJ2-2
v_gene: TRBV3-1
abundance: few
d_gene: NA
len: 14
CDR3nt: TGTGCCAGCAGCCAGGGCCCGAACACCGGGGAGCTGTTTTTT
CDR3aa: CASSQGPNTGELFF

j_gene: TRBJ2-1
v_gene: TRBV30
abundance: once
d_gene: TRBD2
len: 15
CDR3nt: TGTGCCTGGAGTAGAGCGGGAGGGCTCGGAAATGAGCAGTTCTTC
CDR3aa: CAWSRAGGLGNEQFF

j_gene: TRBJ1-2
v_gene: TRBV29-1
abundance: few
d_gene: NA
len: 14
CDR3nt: TGCAGCGTTGGCAGATTTTTAGACAGCTATGGCTACACCTTC
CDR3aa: CSVGRFLDSYGYTF

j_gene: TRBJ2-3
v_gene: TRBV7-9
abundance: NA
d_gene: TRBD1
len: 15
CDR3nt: TGTGCCAGCAGCTTTGTCCAGGGGGGCACAGATACGCAGTATTTT
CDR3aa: CASSFVQGGTDTQYF

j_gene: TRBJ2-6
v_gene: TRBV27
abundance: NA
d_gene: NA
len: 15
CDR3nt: TGTGCCAGCAGTGAAAGACAGCCTGGGGCCAACGTCCTGACTTTC
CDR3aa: CASSERQPGANVLTF

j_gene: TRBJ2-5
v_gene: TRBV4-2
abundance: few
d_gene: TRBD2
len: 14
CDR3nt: TGTGCCAGCAGCCCCCCCGGTGCGGGGGGGACCCAGTACTTC
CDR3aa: CASSPPGAGGTQYF

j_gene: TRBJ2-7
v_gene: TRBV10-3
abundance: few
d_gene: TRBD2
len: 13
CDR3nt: TGTGCCATCAGGGCTAGCGGGCCCTACGAGCAGTACTTC
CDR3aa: CAIRASGPYEQYF

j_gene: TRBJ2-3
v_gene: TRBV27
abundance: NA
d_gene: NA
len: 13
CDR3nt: TGTGCCAGCAGTTCGGTAGCAAGAGATACGCAGTATTTT
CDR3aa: CASSSVARDTQYF

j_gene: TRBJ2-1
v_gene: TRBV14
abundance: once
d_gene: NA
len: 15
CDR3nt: TGTGCCAGCAGTCTCCGGGGGATCCTACGGGATGAGCAGTTCTTC
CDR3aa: CASSLRGILRDEQFF

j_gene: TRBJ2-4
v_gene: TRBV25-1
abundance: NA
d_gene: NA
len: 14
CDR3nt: TGTGCCAGCGGCGTTTCGGGGGCGAAAAACATTCAGTACTTC
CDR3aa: CASGVSGAKNIQYF

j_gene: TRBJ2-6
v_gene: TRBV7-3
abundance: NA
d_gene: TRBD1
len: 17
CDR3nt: TGTGCCAGCAGCAGCACAGGGGGCGCCTTTACCGCCAACGTCCTGACTTTC
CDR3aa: CASSSTGGAFTANVLTF

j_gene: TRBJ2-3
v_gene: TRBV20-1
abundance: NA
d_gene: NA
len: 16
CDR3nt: TGCAGTGCTAGAGGGACGGAGAGCGTTAGCACAGATACGCAGTATTTT
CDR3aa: CSARGTESVSTDTQYF